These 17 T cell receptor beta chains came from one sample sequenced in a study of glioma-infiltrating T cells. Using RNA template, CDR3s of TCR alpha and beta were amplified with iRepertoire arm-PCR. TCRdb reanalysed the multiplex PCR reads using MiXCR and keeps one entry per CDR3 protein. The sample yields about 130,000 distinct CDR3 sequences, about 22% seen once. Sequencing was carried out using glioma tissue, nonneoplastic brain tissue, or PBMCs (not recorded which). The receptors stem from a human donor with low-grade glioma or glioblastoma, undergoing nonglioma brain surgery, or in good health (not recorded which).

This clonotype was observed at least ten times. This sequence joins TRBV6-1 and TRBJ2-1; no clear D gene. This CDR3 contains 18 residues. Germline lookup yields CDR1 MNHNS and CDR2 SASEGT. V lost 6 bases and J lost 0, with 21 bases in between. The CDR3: CASSQGKETASSYNEQFF. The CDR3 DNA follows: TGTGCCAGCAGCCAAGGGAAGGAGACCGCGAGCTCCTACAATGAGCAGTTCTTC.

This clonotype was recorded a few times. CDR3 sequence reads: CATQHRASNTGELFF. In DNA form, the CDR3 reads TGTGCCACCCAGCACCGGGCATCGAACACCGGGGAGCTGTTTTTT. This sequence joins TRBV24-1 and TRBJ2-2, with D unclear. Germline assignment: CDR1 KGHDR and CDR2 SFDVKD. This CDR3 contains 15 residues. Deletions cut 9 bases from V and 0 bases from J, with 13 bases between.

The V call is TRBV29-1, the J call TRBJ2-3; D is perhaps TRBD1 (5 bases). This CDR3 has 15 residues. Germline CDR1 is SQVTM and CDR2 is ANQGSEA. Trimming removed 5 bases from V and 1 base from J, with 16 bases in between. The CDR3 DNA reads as TGCAGCGTTAAGACGGACAATCTGGGCACAGATACGCAGTATTTT. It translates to CSVKTDNLGTDTQYF.

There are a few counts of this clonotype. This CDR3 is CASSQYGLPTDTQYF. Here the CDR3 DNA reads TGCGCCAGCAGCCAATACGGCCTCCCCACAGATACGCAGTATTTT. The chain recombines TRBV4-1 with TRBJ2-3; D is unclear. The CDR3 spans 15 residues. Trimming took 2 bases from V and 2 from J, leaving 11 bases between them. Germline V CDR1 and CDR2: MGHRA, YSYEKL.

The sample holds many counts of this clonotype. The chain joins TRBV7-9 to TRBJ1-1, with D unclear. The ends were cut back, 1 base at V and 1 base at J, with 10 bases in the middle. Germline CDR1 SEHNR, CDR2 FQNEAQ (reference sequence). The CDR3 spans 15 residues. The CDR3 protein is CASSLETAKNTEAFF. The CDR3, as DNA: TGTGCCAGCAGCTTAGAAACGGCAAAGAACACTGAAGCTTTCTTT.

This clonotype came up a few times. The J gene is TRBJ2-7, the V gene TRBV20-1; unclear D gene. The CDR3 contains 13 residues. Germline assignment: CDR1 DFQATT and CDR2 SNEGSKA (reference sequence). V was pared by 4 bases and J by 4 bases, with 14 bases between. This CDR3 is CSAIQLPSYEQYV. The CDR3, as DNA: TGCAGTGCTATCCAATTGCCCTCATACGAGCAGTACGTC.

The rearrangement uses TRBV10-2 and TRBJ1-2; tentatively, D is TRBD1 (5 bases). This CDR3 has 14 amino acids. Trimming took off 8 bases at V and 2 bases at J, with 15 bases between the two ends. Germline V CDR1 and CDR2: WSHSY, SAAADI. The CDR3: CASLSVGRNYGYTF. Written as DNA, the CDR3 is TGCGCCAGCTTAAGCGTGGGGCGCAACTATGGCTACACCTTC.

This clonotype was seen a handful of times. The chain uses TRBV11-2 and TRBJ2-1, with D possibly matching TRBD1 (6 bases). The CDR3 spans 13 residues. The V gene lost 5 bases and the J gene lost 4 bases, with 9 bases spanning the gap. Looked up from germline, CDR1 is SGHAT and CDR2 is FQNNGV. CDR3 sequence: CASSGGLYNEQFF. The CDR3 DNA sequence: TGTGCCAGCAGCGGGGGCCTTTACAATGAGCAGTTCTTC.

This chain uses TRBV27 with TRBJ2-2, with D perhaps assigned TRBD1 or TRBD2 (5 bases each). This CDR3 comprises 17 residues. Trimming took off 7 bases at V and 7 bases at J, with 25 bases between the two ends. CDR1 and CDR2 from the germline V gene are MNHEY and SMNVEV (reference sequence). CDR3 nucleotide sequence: TGTGCCAGCATCCGAAAAACGGGGCAACACGGGGACGGGGAGCTGTTTTTT. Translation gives CASIRKTGQHGDGELFF.

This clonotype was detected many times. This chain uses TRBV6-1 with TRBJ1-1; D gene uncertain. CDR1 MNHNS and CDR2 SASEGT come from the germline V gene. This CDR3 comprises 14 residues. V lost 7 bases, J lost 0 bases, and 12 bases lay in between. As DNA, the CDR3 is TGTGCCAGCATCCAAGGCTACGTGAACACTGAAGCTTTCTTT. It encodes CASIQGYVNTEAFF.

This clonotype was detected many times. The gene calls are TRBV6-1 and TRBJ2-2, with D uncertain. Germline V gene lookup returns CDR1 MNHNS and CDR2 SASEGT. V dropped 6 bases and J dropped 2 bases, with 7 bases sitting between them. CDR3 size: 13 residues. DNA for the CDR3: TGTGCCAGCAGGCAGACCAACACCGGGGAGCTGTTTTTT. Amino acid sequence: CASRQTNTGELFF.

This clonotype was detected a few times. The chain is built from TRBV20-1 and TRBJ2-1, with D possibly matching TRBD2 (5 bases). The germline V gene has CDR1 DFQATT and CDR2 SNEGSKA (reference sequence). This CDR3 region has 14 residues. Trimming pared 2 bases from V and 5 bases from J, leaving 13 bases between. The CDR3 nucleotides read TGCAGTGCTAGACTACAGCGGACTCACAATGAGCAGTTCTTC. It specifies CSARLQRTHNEQFF.

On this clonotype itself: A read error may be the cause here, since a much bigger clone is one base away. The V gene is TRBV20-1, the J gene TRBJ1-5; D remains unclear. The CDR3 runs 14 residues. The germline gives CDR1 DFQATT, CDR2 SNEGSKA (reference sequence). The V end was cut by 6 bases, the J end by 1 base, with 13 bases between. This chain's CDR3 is CSAKTPESNQPQHF. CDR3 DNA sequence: TGCAGTGCAAAGACCCCGGAGAGCAATCAGCCCCAGCATTTT.

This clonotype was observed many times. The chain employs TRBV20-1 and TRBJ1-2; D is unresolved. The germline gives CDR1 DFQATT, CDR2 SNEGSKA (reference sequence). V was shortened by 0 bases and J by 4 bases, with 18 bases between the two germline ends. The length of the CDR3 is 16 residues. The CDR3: CSARDRQGSALYGYTF. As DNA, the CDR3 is TGCAGTGCTAGAGACCGCCAAGGCAGTGCTCTCTATGGCTACACCTTC.

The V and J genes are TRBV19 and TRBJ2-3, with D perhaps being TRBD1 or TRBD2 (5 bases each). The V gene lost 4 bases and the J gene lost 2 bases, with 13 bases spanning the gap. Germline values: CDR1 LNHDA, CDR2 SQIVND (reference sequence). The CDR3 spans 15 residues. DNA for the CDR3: TGTGCCAGTAGTAGAGGGGCGGCTTTCACAGATACGCAGTATTTT. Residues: CASSRGAAFTDTQYF. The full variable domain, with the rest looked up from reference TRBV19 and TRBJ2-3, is DGGITQSPKYLFRKEGQNVTLSCEQNLNHDAMYWYRQDPGQGLRLIYYSQIVNDFQKGDIAEGYSVSREKKESFPLTVTSAQKNPTAFYLCASSRGAAFTDTQYFGPGTRLTVL.

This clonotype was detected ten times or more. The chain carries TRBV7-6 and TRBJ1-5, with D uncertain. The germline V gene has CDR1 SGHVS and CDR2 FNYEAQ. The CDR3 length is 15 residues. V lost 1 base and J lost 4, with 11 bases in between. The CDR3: CASSLVAARNQPQHF. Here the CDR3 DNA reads TGTGCCAGCAGCTTAGTTGCAGCCCGTAATCAGCCCCAGCATTTT.

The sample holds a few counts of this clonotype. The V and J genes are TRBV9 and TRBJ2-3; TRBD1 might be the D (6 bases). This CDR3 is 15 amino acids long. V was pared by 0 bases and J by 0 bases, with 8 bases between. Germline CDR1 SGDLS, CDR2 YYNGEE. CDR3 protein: CASSVAGASTDTQYF. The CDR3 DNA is TGTGCCAGCAGCGTAGCAGGGGCCAGCACAGATACGCAGTATTTT.